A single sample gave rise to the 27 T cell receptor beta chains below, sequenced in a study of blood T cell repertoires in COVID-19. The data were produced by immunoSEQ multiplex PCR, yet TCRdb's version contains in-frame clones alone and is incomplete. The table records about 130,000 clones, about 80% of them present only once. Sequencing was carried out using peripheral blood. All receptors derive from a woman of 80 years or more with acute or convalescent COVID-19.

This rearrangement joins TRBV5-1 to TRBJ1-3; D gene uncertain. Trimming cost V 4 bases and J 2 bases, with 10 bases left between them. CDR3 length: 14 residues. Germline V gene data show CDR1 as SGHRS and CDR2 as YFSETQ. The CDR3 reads CASSRGGAGNTIYF. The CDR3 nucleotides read TGCGCCAGCAGCCGGGGAGGTGCTGGAAACACCATATATTTT.

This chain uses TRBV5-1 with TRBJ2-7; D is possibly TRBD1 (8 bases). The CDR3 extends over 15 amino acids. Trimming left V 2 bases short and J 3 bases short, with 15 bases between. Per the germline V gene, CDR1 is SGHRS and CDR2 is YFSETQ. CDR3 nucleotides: TGCGCCAGCAGCTTAGGGACAGGACTAGGCTACGAGCAGTACTTC. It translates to CASSLGTGLGYEQYF.

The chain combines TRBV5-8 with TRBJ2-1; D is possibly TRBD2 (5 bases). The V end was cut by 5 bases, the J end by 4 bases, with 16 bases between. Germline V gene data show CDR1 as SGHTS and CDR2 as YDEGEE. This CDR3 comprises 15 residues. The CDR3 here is CASSSRGDFYNEQFF. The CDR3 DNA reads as TGTGCCAGCAGTTCCCGGGGTGACTTTTACAATGAGCAGTTCTTC.

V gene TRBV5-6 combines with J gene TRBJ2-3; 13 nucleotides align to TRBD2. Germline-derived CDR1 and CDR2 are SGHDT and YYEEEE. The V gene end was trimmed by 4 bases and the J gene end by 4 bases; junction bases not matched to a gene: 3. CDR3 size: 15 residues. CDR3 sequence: CASSRLAGGADTQYF. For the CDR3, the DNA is TGTGCCAGCAGCCGACTAGCGGGGGGCGCAGATACGCAGTATTTT.

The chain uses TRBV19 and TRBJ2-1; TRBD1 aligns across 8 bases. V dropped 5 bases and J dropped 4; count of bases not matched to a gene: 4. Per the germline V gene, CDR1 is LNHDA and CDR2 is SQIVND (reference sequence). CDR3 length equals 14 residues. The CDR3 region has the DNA TGTGCCAGTAGTGCCCGGGACAGGTACAATGAGCAGTTCTTC. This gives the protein CASSARDRYNEQFF.

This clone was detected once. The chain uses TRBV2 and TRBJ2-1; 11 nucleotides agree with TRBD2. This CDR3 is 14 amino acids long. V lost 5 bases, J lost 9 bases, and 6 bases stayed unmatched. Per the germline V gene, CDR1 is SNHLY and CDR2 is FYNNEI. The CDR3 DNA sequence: TGTGCCAGCAGTATGTACGGGACTAGCGGTGAGCAGTTCTTC. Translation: CASSMYGTSGEQFF.

This CDR3 is CASSTSRDRPYEQYF. The CDR3 nucleotides read TGTGCCAGTAGTACGTCCCGGGACAGGCCCTACGAGCAGTACTTC. The rearrangement uses TRBV19 and TRBJ2-7; TRBD1 matches 8 bases. The CDR3 contains 15 residues. V gave up 4 bases and J gave up 2 bases; unmatched junction bases: 7. Germline V CDR1 and CDR2: LNHDA, SQIVND (reference sequence).

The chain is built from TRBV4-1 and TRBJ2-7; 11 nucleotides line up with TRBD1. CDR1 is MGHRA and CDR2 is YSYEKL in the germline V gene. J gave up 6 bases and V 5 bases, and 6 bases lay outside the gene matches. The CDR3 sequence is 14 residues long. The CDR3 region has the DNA TGCGCCAGCAGCAGCCGGGACAGGGGGTTCGAGCAGTACTTC. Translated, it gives CASSSRDRGFEQYF.

In nucleotides, the CDR3 is TGTGCCAGCAGTCCCGGGACAGGGCACAATCAGCCCCAGCATTTT. Amino acid sequence: CASSPGTGHNQPQHF. J is TRBJ1-5 and V is TRBV7-9, with 9 bases matching TRBD1. In germline, CDR1 is SEHNR, CDR2 FQNEAQ (reference sequence). The CDR3 consists of 15 residues. The ends lost 6 bases at V and 3 bases at J; junction bases unmatched: 6.

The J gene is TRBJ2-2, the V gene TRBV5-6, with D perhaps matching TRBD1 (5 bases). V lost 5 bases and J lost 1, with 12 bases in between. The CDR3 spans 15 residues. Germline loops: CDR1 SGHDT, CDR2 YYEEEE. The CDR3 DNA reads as TGTGCCAGCAGTCGGTACGACAGGAACACCGGGGAGCTGTTTTTT. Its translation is CASSRYDRNTGELFF.

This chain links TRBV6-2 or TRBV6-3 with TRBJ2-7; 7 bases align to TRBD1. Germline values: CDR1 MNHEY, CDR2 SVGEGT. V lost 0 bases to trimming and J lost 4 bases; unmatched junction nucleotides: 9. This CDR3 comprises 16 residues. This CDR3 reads CASSYSRGTVYYEQYF. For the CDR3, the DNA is TGTGCCAGCAGTTACTCCAGGGGGACAGTCTATTACGAGCAGTACTTC.

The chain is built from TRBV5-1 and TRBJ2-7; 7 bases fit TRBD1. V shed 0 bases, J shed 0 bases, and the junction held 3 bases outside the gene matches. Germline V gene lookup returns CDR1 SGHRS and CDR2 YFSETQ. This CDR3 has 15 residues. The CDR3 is CASSLAWDSSYEQYF. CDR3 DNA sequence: TGCGCCAGCAGCTTGGCGTGGGACAGCTCCTACGAGCAGTACTTC.

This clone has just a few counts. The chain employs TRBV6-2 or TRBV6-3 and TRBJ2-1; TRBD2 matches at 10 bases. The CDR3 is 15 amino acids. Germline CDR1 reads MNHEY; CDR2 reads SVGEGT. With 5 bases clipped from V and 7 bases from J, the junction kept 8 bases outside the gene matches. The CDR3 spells CASSRETSGSNEQFF. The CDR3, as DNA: TGTGCCAGCAGTCGCGAGACTAGCGGGTCTAATGAGCAGTTCTTC.

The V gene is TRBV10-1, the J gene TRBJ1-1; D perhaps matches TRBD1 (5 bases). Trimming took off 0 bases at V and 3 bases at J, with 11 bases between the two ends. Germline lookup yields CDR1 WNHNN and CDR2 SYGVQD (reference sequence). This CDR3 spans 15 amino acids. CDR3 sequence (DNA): TGCGCCAGCAGTGAGTCGAAGGGGTGGGACACTGAAGCTTTCTTT. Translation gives CASSESKGWDTEAFF.

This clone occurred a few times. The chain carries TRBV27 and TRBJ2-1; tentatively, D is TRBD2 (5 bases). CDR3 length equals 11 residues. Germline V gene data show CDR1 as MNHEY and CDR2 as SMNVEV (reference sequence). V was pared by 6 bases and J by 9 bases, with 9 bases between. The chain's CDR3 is CASRSEGEQFF. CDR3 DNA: TGTGCCAGCAGATCCGAGGGTGAGCAGTTCTTC.

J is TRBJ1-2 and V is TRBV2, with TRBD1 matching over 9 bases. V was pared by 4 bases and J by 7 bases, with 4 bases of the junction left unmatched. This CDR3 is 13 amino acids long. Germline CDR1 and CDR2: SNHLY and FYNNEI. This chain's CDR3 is CASSGTGGFGYTF. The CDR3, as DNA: TGTGCCAGCAGTGGAACAGGGGGCTTTGGCTACACCTTC.

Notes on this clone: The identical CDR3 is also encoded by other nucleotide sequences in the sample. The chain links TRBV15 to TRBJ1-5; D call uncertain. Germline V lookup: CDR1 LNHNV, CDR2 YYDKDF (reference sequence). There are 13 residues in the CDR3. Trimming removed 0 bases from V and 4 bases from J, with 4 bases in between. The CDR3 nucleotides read TGTGCCACCAGCAGAGACAGGAATCAGCCCCAGCATTTT. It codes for CATSRDRNQPQHF.

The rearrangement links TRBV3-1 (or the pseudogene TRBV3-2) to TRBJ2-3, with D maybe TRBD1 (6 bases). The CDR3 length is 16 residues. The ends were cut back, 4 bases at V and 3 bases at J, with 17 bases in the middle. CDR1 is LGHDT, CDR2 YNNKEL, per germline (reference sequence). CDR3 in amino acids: CASSRRQVPATDTQYF. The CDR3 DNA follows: TGTGCCAGCAGCCGACGACAGGTCCCAGCAACAGATACGCAGTATTTT.

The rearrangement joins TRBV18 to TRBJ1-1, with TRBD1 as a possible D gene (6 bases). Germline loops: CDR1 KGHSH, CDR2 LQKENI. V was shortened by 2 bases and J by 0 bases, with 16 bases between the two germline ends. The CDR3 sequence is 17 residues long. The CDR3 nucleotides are TGTGCCAGCTCACCAGTGGGGGCGGGGGGACTGAACACTGAAGCTTTCTTT. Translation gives CASSPVGAGGLNTEAFF.

CDR3 bases: TGTGCCAGCAGCTTAGGACTAGCGGGGGGCCTACAGAATGAGCAGTTCTTC. It translates to CASSLGLAGGLQNEQFF. The V call is TRBV7-3, the J call TRBJ2-1; TRBD2 matches at 14 bases. Germline assignment: CDR1 SGHTA and CDR2 FQGTGA. The CDR3 runs to 17 residues. V trimming: 2 bases; J trimming: 7 bases; junction bases outside the gene matches: 7.

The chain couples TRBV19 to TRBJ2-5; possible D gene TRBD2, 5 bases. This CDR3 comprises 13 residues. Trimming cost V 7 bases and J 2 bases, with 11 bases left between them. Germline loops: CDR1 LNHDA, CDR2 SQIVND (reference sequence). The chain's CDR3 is CASKQLDQETQYF. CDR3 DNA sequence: TGTGCCAGTAAACAACTAGATCAAGAGACCCAGTACTTC.

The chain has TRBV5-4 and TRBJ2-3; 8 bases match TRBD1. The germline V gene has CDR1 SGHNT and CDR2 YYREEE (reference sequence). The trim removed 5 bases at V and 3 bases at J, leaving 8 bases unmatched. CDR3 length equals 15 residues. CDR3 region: CASSFDQGATDTQYF. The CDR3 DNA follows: TGTGCCAGCAGTTTCGATCAGGGGGCAACAGATACGCAGTATTTT.

CDR3 nucleotide sequence: TGTGCCAGCAGCGTTTTATCACAGGGGGCGAGTGGCTACACCTTC. Its translation is CASSVLSQGASGYTF. The chain uses TRBV7-9 and TRBJ1-2; TRBD1 matches 9 bases. The germline CDR1 and CDR2 sequences are SEHNR and FQNEAQ (reference sequence). The CDR3 length is 15 residues. The V segment lost 5 bases and the J segment 7 bases; nucleotides outside the gene matches: 11.

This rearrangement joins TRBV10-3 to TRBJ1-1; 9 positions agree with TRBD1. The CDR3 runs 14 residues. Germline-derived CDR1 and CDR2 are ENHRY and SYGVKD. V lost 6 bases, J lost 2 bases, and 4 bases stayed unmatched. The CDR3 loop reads CAIRRTGANTEAFF. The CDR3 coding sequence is TGTGCCATCAGACGGACAGGGGCAAACACTGAAGCTTTCTTT.

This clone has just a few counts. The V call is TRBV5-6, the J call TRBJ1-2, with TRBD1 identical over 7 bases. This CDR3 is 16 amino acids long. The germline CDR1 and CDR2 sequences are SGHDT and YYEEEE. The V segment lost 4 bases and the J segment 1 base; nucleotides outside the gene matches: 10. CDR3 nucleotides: TGTGCCAGCAGCCCGCTGGGACAGAGTCATAACTATGGCTACACCTTC. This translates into CASSPLGQSHNYGYTF.

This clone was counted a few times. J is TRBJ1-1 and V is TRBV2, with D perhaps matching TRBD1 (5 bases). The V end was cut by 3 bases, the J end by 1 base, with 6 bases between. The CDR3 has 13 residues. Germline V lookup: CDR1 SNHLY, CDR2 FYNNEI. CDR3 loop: CASSDQGNTEAFF. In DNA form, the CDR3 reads TGTGCCAGCAGTGATCAGGGGAACACTGAAGCTTTCTTT. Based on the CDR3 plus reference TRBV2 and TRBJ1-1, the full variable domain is EPEVTQTPSHQVTQMGQEVILRCVPISNHLYFYWYRQILGQKVEFLVSFYNNEISEKSEIFDDQFSVERPDGSNFTLKIRSTKLEDSAMYFCASSDQGNTEAFFGQGTRLTVV.

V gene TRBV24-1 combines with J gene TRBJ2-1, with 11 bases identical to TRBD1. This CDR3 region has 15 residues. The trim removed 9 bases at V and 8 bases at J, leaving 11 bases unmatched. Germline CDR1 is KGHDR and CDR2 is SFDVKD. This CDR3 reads CATRAGTGGYDEQFF. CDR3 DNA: TGTGCCACCCGGGCCGGGACAGGGGGGTACGATGAGCAGTTCTTC.